This TCR beta chain was captured by sequencing in a study of long-term antiretroviral therapy in people with HIV. The study, taken as a whole, reports: Clones that had undergone expansion before ART prevailed in the repertoire throughout all time points.

Post-ART PBMC samples numbered at least two per donor, and pre-ART ones at least one. The United States was where all participants with HIV were treated. Trimming removed 5 bases at V and 3 bases at J, with 14 bases between. This CDR3 is 14 amino acids long. Germline assignment: CDR1 MNHGY and CDR2 SAAAGT. Researchers report immunoSEQ v3.0 was run at survey level. Produced via immunoSEQ multiplex PCR; TCRdb's table is partial and in-frame only. The data contain roughly 15,000 clones, about four fifths of them singletons. Notes on this clone: The antigen remains undetermined.

The sequencing here drew on unsorted PBMCs, taken 3.1 to 3.3 years after starting antiretroviral therapy. This clonotype was sampled from a woman aged 40 to 50 with HIV. This chain links TRBV6-8 with TRBJ2-7; weak D call: TRBD1 (6 bases). The CDR3 sequence is CASSLGTNNYEQYF. CDR3 DNA sequence: TGTGCCAGCAGTCTCGGGACAAACAACTACGAGCAGTACTTC.